This TCR beta chain was documented in a study of glioma-infiltrating T cells after dendritic cell vaccination. Study-level results: Only a small number of patients had complete blood and tumor samples.

The time point: after dendritic cell vaccination, including at tumor progression/relapse. To note about this clone: Its antigen is unknown.

V trimming: 3 bases; J trimming: 7 bases; junction bases outside the gene matches: 3. CDR1 SGDLS and CDR2 YYNGEE come from the germline V gene. The CDR3 consists of 12 residues. Up to 2 ug genomic DNA was used for TCRB CDR3 amplification. Primers: 60 V beta forward and 13 J beta reverse. Sequencing used immunoSEQ multiplex PCR; TCRdb keeps in-frame clones, though not all of them. The table shows more than 55,000 clones, with 85% occurring only once. This chain joins TRBV9 and TRBJ1-2; 7 bases line up with TRBD1. This receptor was identified in a human donor with glioblastoma. This material consisted of blood, taken after dendritic cell vaccination. CDR3 DNA sequence: TGTGCCAGCAGCGAGGCAGGGGGTGGCTACACCTTC. This encodes CASSEAGGGYTF.